The subject of this entry is one TCR beta chain. This sample stems from a study of blood T cell repertoires in COVID-19. Study background: Sources were T cells, B-cell-depleted T cells, or PBMCs; the material itself was cDNA or gDNA.

Trimming left V 0 bases short and J 10 bases short, with 18 bases between. The CDR3 sequence is 15 residues long. The V gene's germline CDR1 is MNHEY and CDR2 SVGAGI. The authors' processing: It was from reference gene primer amplification that nucleated cell counts were estimated. This table comes from immunoSEQ multiplex PCR, and its TCRdb copy is limited to in-frame clones, with some not included. Clonal size and the V and J genes are those of that table, whereas D and trimming came from the DNA. This repertoire shows roughly 150,000 clones, about four fifths found once; its top ten account for roughly 0.52%.

The TCR was taken from a man between 60 and 75 years old with acute or convalescent COVID-19. The source material was peripheral blood. The gene calls are TRBV6-5 and TRBJ1-1; D ambiguous. CDR3 in DNA: TGTGCCAGCAGTTACTCGAAAAGTTGGTCATCGAGAGCTTTCTTT. Translating gives CASSYSKSWSSRAFF.